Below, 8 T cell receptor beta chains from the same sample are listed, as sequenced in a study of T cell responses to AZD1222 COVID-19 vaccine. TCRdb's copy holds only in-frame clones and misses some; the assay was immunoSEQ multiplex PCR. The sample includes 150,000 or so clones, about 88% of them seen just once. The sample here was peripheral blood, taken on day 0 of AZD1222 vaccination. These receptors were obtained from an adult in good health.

The CDR3 sequence: CASSQGARNTGELFF. The CDR3, as DNA: TGTGCCAGCAGCCAAGGAGCCAGAAACACCGGGGAGCTGTTTTTT. The V gene is TRBV14, the J gene TRBJ2-2, with D unresolved. CDR3 length: 15 residues. From germline, CDR1 is SGHDN and CDR2 FVKESK. Trimming removed 1 base at V and 2 bases at J, with 8 bases between.

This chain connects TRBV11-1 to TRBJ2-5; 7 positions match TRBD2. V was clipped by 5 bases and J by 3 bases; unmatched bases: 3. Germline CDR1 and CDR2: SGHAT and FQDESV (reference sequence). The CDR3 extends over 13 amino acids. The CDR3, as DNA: TGTGCCAGCAGCCCCCGGGGGGAAGAGACCCAGTACTTC. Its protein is CASSPRGEETQYF. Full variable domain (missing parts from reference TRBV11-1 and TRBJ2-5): EAEVAQSPRYKITEKSQAVAFWCDPISGHATLYWYRQILGQGPELLVQFQDESVVDDSQLPKDRFSAERLKGVDSTLKIQPAELGDSAMYLCASSPRGEETQYFGPGTRLLVL.

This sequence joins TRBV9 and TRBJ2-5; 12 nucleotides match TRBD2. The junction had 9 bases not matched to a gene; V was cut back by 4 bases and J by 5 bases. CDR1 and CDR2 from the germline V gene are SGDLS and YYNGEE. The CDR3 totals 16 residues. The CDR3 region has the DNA TGTGCCAGCAGCCCTAGCGGGGGGGCCACGTTTGAGACCCAGTACTTC. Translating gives CASSPSGGATFETQYF.

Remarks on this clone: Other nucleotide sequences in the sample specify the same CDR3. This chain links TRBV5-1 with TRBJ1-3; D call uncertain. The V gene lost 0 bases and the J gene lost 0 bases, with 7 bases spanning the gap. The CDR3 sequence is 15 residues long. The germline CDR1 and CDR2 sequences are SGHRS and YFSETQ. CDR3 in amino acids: CASSLASGSGNTIYF. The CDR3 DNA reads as TGCGCCAGCAGCTTGGCGTCGGGCTCTGGAAACACCATATATTTT.

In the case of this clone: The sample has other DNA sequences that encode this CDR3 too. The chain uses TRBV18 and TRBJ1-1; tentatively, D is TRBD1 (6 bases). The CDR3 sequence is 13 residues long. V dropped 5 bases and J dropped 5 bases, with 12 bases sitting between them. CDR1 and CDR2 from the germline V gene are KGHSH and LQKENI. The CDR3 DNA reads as TGTGCCAGCTCATTACAGGGAGGGACTGAAGCTTTCTTT. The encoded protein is CASSLQGGTEAFF.

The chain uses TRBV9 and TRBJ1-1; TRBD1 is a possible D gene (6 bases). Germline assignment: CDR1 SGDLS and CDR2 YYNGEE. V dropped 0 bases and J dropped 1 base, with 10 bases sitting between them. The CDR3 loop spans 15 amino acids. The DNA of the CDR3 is TGTGCCAGCAGCGTAGGGGGACACAAGAACACTGAAGCTTTCTTT. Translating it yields CASSVGGHKNTEAFF.

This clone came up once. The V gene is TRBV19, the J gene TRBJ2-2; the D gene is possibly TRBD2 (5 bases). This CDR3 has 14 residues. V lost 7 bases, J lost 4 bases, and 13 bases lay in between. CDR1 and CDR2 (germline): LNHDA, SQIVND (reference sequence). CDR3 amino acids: CASTLFGVTGELFF. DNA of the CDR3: TGTGCCAGTACTCTCTTCGGGGTCACCGGGGAGCTGTTTTTT.

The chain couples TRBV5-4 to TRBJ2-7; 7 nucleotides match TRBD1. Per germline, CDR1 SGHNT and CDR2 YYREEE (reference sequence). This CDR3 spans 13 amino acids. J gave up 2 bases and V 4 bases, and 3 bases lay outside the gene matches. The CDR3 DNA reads TGTGCCAGCAGCCATCAGGGGGCCTACGAGCAGTACTTC. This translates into CASSHQGAYEQYF. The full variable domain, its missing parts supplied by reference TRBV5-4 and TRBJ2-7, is ETGVTQSPTHLIKTRGQQVTLRCSSQSGHNTVSWYQQALGQGPQFIFQYYREEENGRGNFPPRFSGLQFPNYSSELNVNALELDDSALYLCASSHQGAYEQYFGPGTRLTVT.